This T cell receptor (beta chain) was documented in a study of identical twins. The cDNA had a unique molecular identifier and a template-switch universal primer site. TCRdb reprocessed the 5' RACE reads via MiXCR and lists one record per CDR3 protein. The sample lists some 1,600,000 distinct CDR3 sequences; about 32% were seen once. Looked up from germline, CDR1 is MNHNS and CDR2 is SASEGT. V gave up 7 bases and J gave up 5 bases, with 8 bases separating them. This CDR3 contains 12 residues. Study conclusions and caveats: Without tracking the same donors, conclusions rested on cross-sectional statistical analysis.

As for this clonotype: Its antigen is still unknown.

Specimen: cord blood. The gene calls are TRBV6-1 and TRBJ1-4, with TRBD1 as a possible D gene (6 bases). The clonotype comes from a newborn girl in good health. CDR3 loop: CASKQGNEKLFF. The CDR3 nucleotides read TGTGCCAGCAAACAGGGCAATGAAAAACTGTTTTTT.